One sample yielded the 5 T cell receptor beta chains listed below, sequenced in a study of metastatic and nonmetastatic thyroid tumors. No treatment of any kind had been given to any patient before thyroid surgery. TCRdb re-called the PCR reads with MiXCR. The data show around 7,000 clones, 30% to 35% seen once. Sequencing was done on a sample of adjacent normal tissue. The receptors were sampled from a female donor with papillary thyroid cancer or a benign thyroid nodule (not recorded which). Some clones in this sample may be carry-over from other donors' samples.

This chain links TRBV20-1 with TRBJ2-1; 7 bases agree with TRBD2. V was pared by 0 bases and J by 3 bases, with 8 bases of the junction left unmatched. Looked up from germline, CDR1 is DFQATT and CDR2 is SNEGSKA (reference sequence). CDR3 length: 16 amino acids. The chain's CDR3 is CSARDGKREDYNEQFF. The CDR3 DNA follows: TGCAGTGCTAGAGATGGGAAGCGGGAAGACTACAATGAGCAGTTCTTC.

This clone is large in the sample. The chain has TRBV11-3 and TRBJ1-2; no definite D call. Germline assignment: CDR1 SGHNT and CDR2 YENEEA. The CDR3 contains 13 residues. Trimming left V 3 bases short and J 4 bases short, with 9 bases between. The CDR3 nucleotides are TGTGCCAGCAGCTTGGTGAAGGGCTATGGCTACACCTTC. Translating it yields CASSLVKGYGYTF.

This clone has at least ten counts. The V gene is TRBV7-3, the J gene TRBJ2-3, with 7 bases fitting TRBD2. CDR3 size: 19 residues. In germline, CDR1 is SGHTA, CDR2 FQGTGA. The trim removed 2 bases at V and 3 bases at J, leaving 17 bases unmatched. The CDR3 coding sequence is TGTGCCAGCAGCTTATTTCCCCGTACTAGCGTTATGGAAACAGATACGCAGTATTTT. Its translation is CASSLFPRTSVMETDTQYF. The full variable domain, with the rest looked up from reference TRBV7-3 and TRBJ2-3, is GAGVSQTPSNKVTEKGKYVELRCDPISGHTALYWYRQSLGQGPEFLIYFQGTGAADDSGLPNDRFFAVRPEGSVSTLKIQRTERGDSAVYLCASSLFPRTSVMETDTQYFGPGTRLTVL.

The sample holds a few counts of this clone. The CDR3 coding sequence is TGTGCCAGCAGTATGGGACAGGGCTATAATTCACCCCTCCACTTT. Amino acids: CASSMGQGYNSPLHF. The chain links TRBV12-3 or TRBV12-4 to TRBJ1-6; 9 bases match TRBD1. CDR3 length: 15 residues. V trimming: 5 bases; J trimming: 3 bases; junction bases outside the gene matches: 2.

The V and J genes are TRBV5-6 and TRBJ1-2, with a tentative D call TRBD1 (5 bases). Germline V gene data show CDR1 as SGHDT and CDR2 as YYEEEE. Trimming shortened V by 0 bases and J by 8 bases, and 11 bases separated the two germline ends. The CDR3 spans 13 residues. CDR3 sequence: CASSLGEGSGYTF. Written as DNA, the CDR3 is TGTGCCAGCAGCTTGGGCGAGGGGTCAGGCTACACCTTC.